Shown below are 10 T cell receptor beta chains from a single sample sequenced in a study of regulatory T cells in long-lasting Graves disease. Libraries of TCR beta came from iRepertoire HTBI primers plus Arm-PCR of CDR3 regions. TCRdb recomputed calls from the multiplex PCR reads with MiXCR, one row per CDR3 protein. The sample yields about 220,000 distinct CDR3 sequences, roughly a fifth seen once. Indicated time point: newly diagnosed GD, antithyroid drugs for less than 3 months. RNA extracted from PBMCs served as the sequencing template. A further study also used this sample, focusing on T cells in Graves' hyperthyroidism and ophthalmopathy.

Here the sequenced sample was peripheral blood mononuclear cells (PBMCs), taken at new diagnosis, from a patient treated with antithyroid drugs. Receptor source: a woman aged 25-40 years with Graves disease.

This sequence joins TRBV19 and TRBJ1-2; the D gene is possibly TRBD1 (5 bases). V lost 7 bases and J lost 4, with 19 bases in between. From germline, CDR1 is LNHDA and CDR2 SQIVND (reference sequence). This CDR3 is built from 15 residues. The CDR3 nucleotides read TGTGCCAGTAAGTCTCGCCAGGGCGGGCCCTATGGCTACACCTTC. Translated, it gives CASKSRQGGPYGYTF.

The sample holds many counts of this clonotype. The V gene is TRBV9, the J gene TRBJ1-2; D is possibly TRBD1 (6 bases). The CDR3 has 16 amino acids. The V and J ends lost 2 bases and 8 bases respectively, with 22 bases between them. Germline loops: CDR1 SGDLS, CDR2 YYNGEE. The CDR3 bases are TGTGCCAGCAGCGTTTCTGGGGGCAGGGGCCATGGGGGCTACACCTTC. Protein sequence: CASSVSGGRGHGGYTF.

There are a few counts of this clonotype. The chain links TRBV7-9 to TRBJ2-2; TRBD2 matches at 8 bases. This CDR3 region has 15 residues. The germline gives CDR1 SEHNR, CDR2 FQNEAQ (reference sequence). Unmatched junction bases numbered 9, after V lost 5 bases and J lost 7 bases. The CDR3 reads CASSRDRSGIGELFF. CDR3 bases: TGTGCCAGCAGCAGAGATCGTAGCGGGATCGGGGAGCTGTTTTTT.

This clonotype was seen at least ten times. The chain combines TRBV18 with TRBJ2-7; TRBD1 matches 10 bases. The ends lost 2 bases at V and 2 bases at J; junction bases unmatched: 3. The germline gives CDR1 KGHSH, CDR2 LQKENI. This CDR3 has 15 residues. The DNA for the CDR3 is TGTGCCAGCTCACCAGGGACAGGGGAGACCTACGAGCAGTACTTC. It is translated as CASSPGTGETYEQYF.

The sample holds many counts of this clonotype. This CDR3 reads CASSVGTADNQPQHF. CDR3 nucleotide sequence: TGTGCCAGCAGCGTAGGGACAGCCGACAATCAGCCCCAGCATTTT. V gene TRBV9 combines with J gene TRBJ1-5, with TRBD1 as a possible D gene (6 bases). Between the trimmed V and J ends, which lost 0 bases and 3 bases, there was a span of 10 bases. This CDR3 spans 15 amino acids. Looked up from germline, CDR1 is SGDLS and CDR2 is YYNGEE.

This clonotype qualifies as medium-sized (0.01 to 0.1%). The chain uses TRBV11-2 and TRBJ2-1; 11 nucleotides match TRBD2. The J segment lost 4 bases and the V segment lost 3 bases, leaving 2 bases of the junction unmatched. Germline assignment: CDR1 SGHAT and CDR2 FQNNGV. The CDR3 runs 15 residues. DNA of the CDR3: TGTGCCAGCAGCTTTGGGACTAGCGGTTACAATGAGCAGTTCTTC. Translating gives CASSFGTSGYNEQFF. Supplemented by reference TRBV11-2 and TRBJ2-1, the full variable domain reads EAGVAQSPRYKIIEKRQSVAFWCNPISGHATLYWYQQILGQGPKLLIQFQNNGVVDDSQLPKDRFSAERLKGVDSTLKIQPAKLEDSAVYLCASSFGTSGYNEQFFGPGTRLTVL.

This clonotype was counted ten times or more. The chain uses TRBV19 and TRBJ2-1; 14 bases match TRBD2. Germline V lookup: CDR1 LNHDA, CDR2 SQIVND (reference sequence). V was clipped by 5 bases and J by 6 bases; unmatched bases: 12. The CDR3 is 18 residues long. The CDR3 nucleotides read TGTGCCAGTAGTGCGGGACGACTAGCGGGAGGGCCAGGCAATGAGCAGTTCTTC. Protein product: CASSAGRLAGGPGNEQFF.

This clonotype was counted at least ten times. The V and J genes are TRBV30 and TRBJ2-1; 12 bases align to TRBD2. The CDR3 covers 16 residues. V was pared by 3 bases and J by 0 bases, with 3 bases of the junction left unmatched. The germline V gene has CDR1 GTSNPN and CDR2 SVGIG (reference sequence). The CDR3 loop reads CAWRASGRGSYNEQFF. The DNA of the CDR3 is TGTGCCTGGAGGGCTAGCGGGAGGGGCTCCTACAATGAGCAGTTCTTC.

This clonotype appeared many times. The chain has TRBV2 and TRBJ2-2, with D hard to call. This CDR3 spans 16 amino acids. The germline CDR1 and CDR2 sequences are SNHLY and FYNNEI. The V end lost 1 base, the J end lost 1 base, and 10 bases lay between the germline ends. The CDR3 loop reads CASSEEAALNTGELFF. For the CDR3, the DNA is TGTGCCAGCAGTGAAGAGGCAGCGTTGAACACCGGGGAGCTGTTTTTT.

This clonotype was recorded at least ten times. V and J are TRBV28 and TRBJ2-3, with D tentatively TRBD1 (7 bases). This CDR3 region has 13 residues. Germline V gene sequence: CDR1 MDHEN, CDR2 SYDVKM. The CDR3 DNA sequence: TGTGCATCAGGGGGGTCTAGCACAGATACGCAGTATTTT. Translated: CASGGSSTDTQYF.